This T cell receptor beta chain was sequenced during a study of blood T cells in healthy people across ages. Findings and caveats of the study: When one million T cells were used, diversity estimates were thought to be underestimates. In older individuals, TCR beta diversity per million T cells was lower, falling roughly linearly with age. The unsorted PBMCs prevented any conclusive comparison of naive versus antigen-experienced cells.

Primed by a sample-barcoded 5' primer and a J-beta primer mix, a second PCR proceeded for about 6 to 12 cycles. TCRdb re-analysed the 5' RACE reads in MiXCR, keeping a single row per CDR3 protein. The sample lists approximately 820,000 distinct CDR3 sequences; roughly 44% were seen once. The CDR3 totals 14 residues. CDR1 is MNHNY and CDR2 is SVGAGI in the germline V gene (reference sequence). Concerning this clonotype: As yet, its antigen is unknown.

Every sample gave at least 5 micrograms of total RNA when it was extracted. This TCR was sampled from a man between 60 and 75 years old in good health. Material for sequencing was blood. The V gene is TRBV6-6, the J gene TRBJ2-4, with D unresolved. The DNA end lines up better with TRBJ2-7; the J call may be wrong. The CDR3: CASSEFSGPHEQYF. CDR3 DNA sequence: TGTGCCAGCAGTGAGTTTAGTGGGCCCCACGAGCAGTACTTC.